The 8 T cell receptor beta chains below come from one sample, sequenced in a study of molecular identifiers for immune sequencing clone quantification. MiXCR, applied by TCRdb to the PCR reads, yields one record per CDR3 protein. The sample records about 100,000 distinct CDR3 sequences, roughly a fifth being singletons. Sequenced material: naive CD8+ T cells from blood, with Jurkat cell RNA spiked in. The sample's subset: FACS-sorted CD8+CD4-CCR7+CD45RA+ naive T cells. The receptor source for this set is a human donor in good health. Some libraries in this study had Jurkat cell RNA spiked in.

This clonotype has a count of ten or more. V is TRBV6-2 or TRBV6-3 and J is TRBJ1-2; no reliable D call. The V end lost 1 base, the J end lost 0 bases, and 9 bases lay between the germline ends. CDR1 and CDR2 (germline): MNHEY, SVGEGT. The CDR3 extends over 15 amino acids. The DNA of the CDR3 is TGTGCCAGCAGTTACTTCCCAGGCACTAACTATGGCTACACCTTC. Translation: CASSYFPGTNYGYTF.

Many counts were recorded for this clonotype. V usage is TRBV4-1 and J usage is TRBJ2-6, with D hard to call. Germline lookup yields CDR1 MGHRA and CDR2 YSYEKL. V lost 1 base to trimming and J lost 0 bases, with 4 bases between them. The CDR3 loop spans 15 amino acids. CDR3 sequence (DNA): TGCGCCAGCAGCCAAGTCATCTCTGGGGCCAACGTCCTGACTTTC. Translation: CASSQVISGANVLTF.

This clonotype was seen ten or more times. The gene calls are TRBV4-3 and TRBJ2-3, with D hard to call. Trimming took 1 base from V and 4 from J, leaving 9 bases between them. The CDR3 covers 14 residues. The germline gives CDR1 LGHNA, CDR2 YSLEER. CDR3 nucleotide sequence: TGCGCCAGCAGCCAAGGTAGTACCGCAGATACGCAGTATTTT. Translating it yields CASSQGSTADTQYF.

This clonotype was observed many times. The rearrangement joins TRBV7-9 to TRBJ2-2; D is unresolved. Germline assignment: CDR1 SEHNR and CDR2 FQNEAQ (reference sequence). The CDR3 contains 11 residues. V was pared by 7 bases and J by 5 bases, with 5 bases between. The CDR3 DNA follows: TGTGCCAGCATTAAGACCGGGGAGCTGTTTTTT. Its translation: CASIKTGELFF.

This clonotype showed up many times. In DNA form, the CDR3 reads TGTGCCAGCAGCTCCCCGACCTCCTCGGGAGGGGAGCAGTACTTC. Amino acids: CASSSPTSSGGEQYF. The rearrangement joins TRBV7-9 to TRBJ2-7, with 8 bases lining up with TRBD2. J lost 7 bases, V lost 4 bases, and 12 bases had no gene match. CDR3 length equals 15 residues. Per germline, CDR1 SEHNR and CDR2 FQNEAQ (reference sequence).

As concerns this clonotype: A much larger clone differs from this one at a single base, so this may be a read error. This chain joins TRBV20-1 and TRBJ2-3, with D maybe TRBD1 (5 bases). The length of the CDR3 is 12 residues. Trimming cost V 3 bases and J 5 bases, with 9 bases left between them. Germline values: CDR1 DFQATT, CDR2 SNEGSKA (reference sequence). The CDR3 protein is CSARDNGDTQYF. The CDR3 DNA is TGCAGTGCTAGGGACAACGGAGATACGCAGTATTTT.

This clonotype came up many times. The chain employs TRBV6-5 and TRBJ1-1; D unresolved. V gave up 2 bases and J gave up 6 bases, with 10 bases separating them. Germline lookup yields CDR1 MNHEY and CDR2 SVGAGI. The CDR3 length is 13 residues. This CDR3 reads CASSYTIGAEAFF. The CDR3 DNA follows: TGTGCCAGCAGTTACACGATTGGCGCTGAAGCTTTCTTT.

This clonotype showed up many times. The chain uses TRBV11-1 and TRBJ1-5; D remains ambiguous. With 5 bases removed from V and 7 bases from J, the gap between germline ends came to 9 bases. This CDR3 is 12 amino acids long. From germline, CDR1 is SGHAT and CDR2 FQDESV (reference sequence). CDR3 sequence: CASSPPGQPQHF. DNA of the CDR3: TGTGCCAGCAGCCCCCCGGGACAGCCCCAGCATTTT.